This paragraph covers one T cell receptor beta chain sequence. This entry is derived from a study of control samples from healthy donors and cancer patients. With 0 bases removed from V and 1 base from J, the gap between germline ends came to 7 bases. This CDR3 spans 16 amino acids. Germline V CDR1 and CDR2: SGHVS, FNYEAQ. TCRdb's table, derived via immunoSEQ multiplex PCR, lists solely in-frame clones and lacks some. This sample has more than 60,000 clones, with roughly 89% found just once. This chain uses TRBV7-6 with TRBJ2-6; D gene uncertain. The source of this sequence is a man aged 60-69 years with colorectal cancer. Sequences were obtained from PBMCs. The CDR3 DNA reads as TGTGCCAGCAGCTTAGCGGCCGCTTCTGGGGCCAACGTCCTGACTTTC. This gives the protein CASSLAAASGANVLTF.